This TCR beta chain was sequenced for a study of vaccination and CD4 T cells after COVID-19. At the level of the study: At a median 72 days (range 14 to 241) after dose two, post-vaccine samples were obtained.

Study results and caveats: Detection of a median roughly 87% of reactive clones in convalescent patients was confined to the period after vaccination. Reactive clonotype counts went from median about 21 after infection to roughly 39 after vaccination, nonsignificantly.

TCRdb ran MiXCR on the PCR reads and lists one entry per CDR3 protein. Of just over 20,000 distinct CDR3 sequences detected, about 60% appear once; the ten largest clones hold approximately 1.1%. Comments on this clonotype: What it binds is not known.

Positive PCR dates spanned March to December 2020, predating US Alpha, Beta and Delta variants. The germline gives CDR1 MDHEN, CDR2 SYDVKM. The CDR3 loop spans 13 amino acids. V lost 7 bases to trimming and J lost 0 bases, with 6 bases between them. This rearrangement joins TRBV28 to TRBJ2-2; D is uncertain. The TCR was taken from a human donor who had recovered from COVID-19. The sample in question was CD4+ T cells from blood, obtained before SARS-CoV-2 vaccination. The CDR3 DNA sequence: TGTGCCAGCACGGGCGCGAACACCGGGGAGCTGTTTTTT. Amino acids: CASTGANTGELFF.